These 10 T cell receptor beta chains were all obtained from the same sample, sequenced in a study of cytomegalovirus exposure and HLA in healthy donors. Primers included in the PCR were 60 Vbeta and 13 Jbeta primers. Profiled with immunoSEQ multiplex PCR; TCRdb holds only in-frame clones, not every one. In the table there are 210,000 or so clones, approximately 80% of which are singletons. The specimen sequenced was PBMCs. These receptors all come from a woman aged 45-65 years in good health and CMV-seropositive.

The V call is TRBV5-4, the J call TRBJ2-1; weak D call: TRBD2 (5 bases). The CDR3 is 14 amino acids. CDR1 is SGHNT and CDR2 is YYREEE in the germline V gene (reference sequence). V was cut by 0 bases and J by 9 bases, with 13 bases left in between. The CDR3 protein is CASSLGSPRGEQFF. CDR3 DNA sequence: TGTGCCAGCAGCTTGGGATCCCCTCGGGGTGAGCAGTTCTTC.

This chain joins TRBV5-4 and TRBJ2-3; D ambiguous. From germline, CDR1 is SGHNT and CDR2 YYREEE (reference sequence). The CDR3 loop spans 14 amino acids. Trimming removed 1 base from V and 6 bases from J, with 12 bases in between. The CDR3 sequence: CASSLNGLLDTQYF. The CDR3, as DNA: TGTGCCAGCAGCTTGAACGGGTTGTTGGATACGCAGTATTTT.

The chain employs TRBV7-3 and TRBJ2-3; 13 positions match TRBD2. This CDR3 is 17 amino acids long. J was trimmed by 4 bases and V by 5 bases; bases with no gene match: 9. CDR1 is SGHTA, CDR2 FQGTGA, per germline. CDR3 residues: CASSAGIGLAGADTQYF. In nucleotides, the CDR3 is TGTGCCAGCAGCGCAGGAATAGGACTAGCGGGGGCAGATACGCAGTATTTT.

V gene TRBV6-5 combines with J gene TRBJ1-2; perhaps TRBD1 as D (6 bases). CDR1 and CDR2 (germline): MNHEY, SVGAGI. The CDR3 totals 16 residues. V was pared by 2 bases and J by 7 bases, with 20 bases between. The CDR3, as DNA: TGTGCCAGCAGTTACATAGTAGGGGGGGCGCAGGGTGGCTACACCTTC. This codes for CASSYIVGGAQGGYTF.

The chain employs TRBV2 and TRBJ1-2; possible D gene TRBD1, 5 bases. CDR3 length: 13 residues. Deletions cut 6 bases from V and 1 base from J, with 9 bases between. CDR1 is SNHLY, CDR2 FYNNEI, per germline. CDR3 sequence reads: CASRAGFNYGYTF. The DNA for the CDR3 is TGTGCCAGCAGGGCAGGGTTTAACTATGGCTACACCTTC.

V gene TRBV11-3 combines with J gene TRBJ1-1, with unresolved D. The CDR3 runs 14 residues. In germline, CDR1 is SGHNT, CDR2 YENEEA. Trimming removed 2 bases from V and 2 bases from J, with 9 bases in between. The CDR3 DNA reads as TGTGCCAGCAGCTTACTCGGGTTAAACACTGAAGCTTTCTTT. This gives the protein CASSLLGLNTEAFF.

The chain employs TRBV19 and TRBJ1-1, with a tentative D call TRBD1 (5 bases). The CDR3 is 15 amino acids. Trimming shortened V by 5 bases and J by 1 base, and 14 bases separated the two germline ends. Germline V gives CDR1 LNHDA, CDR2 SQIVND (reference sequence). The CDR3: CASSPILGPNTEAFF. The CDR3 DNA is TGTGCCAGTAGTCCCATTTTGGGGCCGAACACTGAAGCTTTCTTT.

The rearrangement joins TRBV11-1 to TRBJ2-2; a weak D match, TRBD1 (5 bases). In germline, CDR1 is SGHAT, CDR2 FQDESV (reference sequence). Trimming pared 1 base from V and 6 bases from J, leaving 12 bases between. CDR3 length: 15 residues. The chain's CDR3 is CASSLGWGAAGELFF. The CDR3 region has the DNA TGTGCCAGCAGCTTAGGATGGGGCGCGGCCGGGGAGCTGTTTTTT.

The CDR3 region is CASGFDRGDNEQFF. CDR3 sequence (DNA): TGTGCCAGCGGATTTGACAGGGGGGACAATGAGCAGTTCTTC. The chain employs TRBV6-5 and TRBJ2-1; 9 bases fit TRBD1. Germline-derived CDR1 and CDR2 are MNHEY and SVGAGI. The V segment lost 8 bases and the J segment 5 bases; nucleotides outside the gene matches: 7. This CDR3 is built from 14 residues.

V gene TRBV2 combines with J gene TRBJ2-3; D gene uncertain. The CDR3 consists of 15 residues. In germline, CDR1 is SNHLY, CDR2 FYNNEI. V lost 1 base to trimming and J lost 0 bases, with 8 bases between them. CDR3 nucleotides: TGTGCCAGCAGTGAAGTTTCTCAGAGCACAGATACGCAGTATTTT. Its protein is CASSEVSQSTDTQYF.